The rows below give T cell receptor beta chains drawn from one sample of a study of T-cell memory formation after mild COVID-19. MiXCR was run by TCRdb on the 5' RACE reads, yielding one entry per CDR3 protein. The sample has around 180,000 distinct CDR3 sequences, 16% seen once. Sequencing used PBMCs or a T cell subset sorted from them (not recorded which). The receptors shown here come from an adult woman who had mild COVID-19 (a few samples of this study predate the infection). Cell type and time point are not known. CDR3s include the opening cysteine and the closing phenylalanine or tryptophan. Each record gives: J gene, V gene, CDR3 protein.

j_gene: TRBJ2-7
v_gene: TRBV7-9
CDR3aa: CASSSLAGEQYF

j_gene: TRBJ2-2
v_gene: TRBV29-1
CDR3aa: CSVSGLAGGAGNTGELFF

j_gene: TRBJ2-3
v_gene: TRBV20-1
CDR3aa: CSARPRPPSTDTQYF

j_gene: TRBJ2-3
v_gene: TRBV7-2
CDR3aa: CASSFGGRVPDTQYF

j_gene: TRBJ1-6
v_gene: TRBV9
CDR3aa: CASSVGTVSNSPLHF

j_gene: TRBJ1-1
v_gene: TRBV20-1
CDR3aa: CSARDQRGIRRAFF

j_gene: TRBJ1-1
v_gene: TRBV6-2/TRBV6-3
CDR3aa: CASSPGPRSGFLNTEAFF

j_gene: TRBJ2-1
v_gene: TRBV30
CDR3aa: CAWQKGGSEQFF

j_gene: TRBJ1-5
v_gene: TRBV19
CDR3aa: CASAGWDQPQHF

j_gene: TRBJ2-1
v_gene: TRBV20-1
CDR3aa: CSASVAARGNNEQFF

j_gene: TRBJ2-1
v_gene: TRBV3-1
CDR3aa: CASSQGTGYSSYNEQFF

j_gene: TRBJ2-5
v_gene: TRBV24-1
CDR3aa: CATSDGGTSRGTQYF

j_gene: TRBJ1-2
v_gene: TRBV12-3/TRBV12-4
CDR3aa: CASSFRQGAEGYTF

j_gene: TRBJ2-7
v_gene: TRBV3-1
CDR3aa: CASSQDPYEQYF

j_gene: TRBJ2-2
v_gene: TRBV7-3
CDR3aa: CASSRFGTSDGELFF

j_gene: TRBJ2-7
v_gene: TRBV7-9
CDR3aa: CASSLGLAGGVYEQYF

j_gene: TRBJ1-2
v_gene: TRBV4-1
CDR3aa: CASSQDRGREYGYTF

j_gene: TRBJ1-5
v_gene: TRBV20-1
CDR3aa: CSARGDGDQPQHF

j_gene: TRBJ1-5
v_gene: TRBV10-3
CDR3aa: CATAPDRGYSNQPQHF

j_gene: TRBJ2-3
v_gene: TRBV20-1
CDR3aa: CSATQTSGVFTDTQYF

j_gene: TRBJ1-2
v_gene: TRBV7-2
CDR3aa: CASSPGGAVSYGYTF

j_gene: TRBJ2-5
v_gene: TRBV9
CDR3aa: CASSSSWVETQYF

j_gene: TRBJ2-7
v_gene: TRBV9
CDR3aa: CASSPNTGTGPYEQYF

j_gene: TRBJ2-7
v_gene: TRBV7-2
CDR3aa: CASSLSRDRNAEQYF

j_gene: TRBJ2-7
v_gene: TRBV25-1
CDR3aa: CASRSTDYSYEQYF

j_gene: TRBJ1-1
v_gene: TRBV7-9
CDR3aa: CASSATQTGTEAFF

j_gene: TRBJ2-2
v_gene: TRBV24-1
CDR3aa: CATSGGLAGGIAGELFF

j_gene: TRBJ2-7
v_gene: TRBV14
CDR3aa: CASSQDLRVREQYF

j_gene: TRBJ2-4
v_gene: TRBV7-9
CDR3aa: CASSPPGIAKNIQYF

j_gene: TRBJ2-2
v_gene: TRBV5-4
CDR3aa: CASSSWTSVSTGELFF

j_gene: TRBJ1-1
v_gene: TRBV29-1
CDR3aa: CSVEMGQVGTEAFF

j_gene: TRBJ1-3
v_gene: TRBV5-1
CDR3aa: CASSTDSGNTIYF

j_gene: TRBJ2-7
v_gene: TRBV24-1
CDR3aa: CATVEGEGYEQYF

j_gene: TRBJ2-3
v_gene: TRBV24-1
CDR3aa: CATSGHLSRNPGQARRTNTDTQYF

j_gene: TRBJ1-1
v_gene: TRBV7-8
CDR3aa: CASSSSDRGELNTEAFF

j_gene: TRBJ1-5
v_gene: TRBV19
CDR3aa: CASNPGGGNQPQHF

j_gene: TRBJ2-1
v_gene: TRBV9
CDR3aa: CASSARGLSDNEQFF

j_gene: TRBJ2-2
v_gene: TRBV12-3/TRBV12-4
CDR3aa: CASSLDRTGNTGELFF

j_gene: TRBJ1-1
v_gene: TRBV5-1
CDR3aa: CASSLVGQGASTEAFF

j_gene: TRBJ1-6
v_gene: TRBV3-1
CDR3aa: CASSQGGMSNSPLHF

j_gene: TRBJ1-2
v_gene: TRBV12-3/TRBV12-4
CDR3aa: CASRGGTDYGYTF

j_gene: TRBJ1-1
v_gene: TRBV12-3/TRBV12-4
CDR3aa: CASSLAPGADTEAFF

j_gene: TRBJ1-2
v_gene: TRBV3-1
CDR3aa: CASSQGDRGDGYTF

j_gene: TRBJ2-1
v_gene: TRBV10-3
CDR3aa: CAISPSGTNNEQFF

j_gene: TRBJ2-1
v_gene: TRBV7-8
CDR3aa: CASSYPGTATYNEQFF

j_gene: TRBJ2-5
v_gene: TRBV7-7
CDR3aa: CASSLAQGMGETQYF

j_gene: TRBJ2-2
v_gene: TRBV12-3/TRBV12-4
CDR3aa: CASRGPYTGELFF

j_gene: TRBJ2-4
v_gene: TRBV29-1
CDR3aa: CSVRRLDNSRIQYF

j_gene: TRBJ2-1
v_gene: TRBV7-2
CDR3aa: CASSLRGLTRANEQFF

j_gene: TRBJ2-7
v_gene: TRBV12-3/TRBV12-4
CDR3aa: CASSKDRSYEQYF

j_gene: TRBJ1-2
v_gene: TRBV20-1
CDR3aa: CSAATGGGGYTF

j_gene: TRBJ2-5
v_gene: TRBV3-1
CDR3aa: CASSQREPQETQYF

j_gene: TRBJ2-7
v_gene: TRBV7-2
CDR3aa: CASSLPLGQGAYEQYF

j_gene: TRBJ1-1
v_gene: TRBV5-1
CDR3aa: CASRQGGDGTEAFF

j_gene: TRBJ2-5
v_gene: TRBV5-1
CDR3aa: CASSDPTGRETQYF

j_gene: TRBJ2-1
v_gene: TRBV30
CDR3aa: CASNRGQGTGYEQFF

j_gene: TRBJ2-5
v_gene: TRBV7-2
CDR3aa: CASSSSRRQRSKTQYF